The 28 T cell receptor beta chains below come from one sample, sequenced in a study of shared clonotypes between healthy human individuals. Naive CD8 cells comprised CD45RO-negative, CCR7-positively selected cells, excluding terminally differentiated effector memory CD45RA+ cells. Generated by immunoSEQ multiplex PCR, the TCRdb table keeps only in-frame clones and is missing some. The sample contains hundreds of thousands of clones, more than 85% of which appear only once. The material sequenced was naive CD8+ T cells sorted from blood. Receptors were obtained from a man aged 30 to 45 in good health.

V and J are TRBV27 and TRBJ2-1; D is ambiguous. CDR3 length: 12 residues. Germline V gene lookup returns CDR1 MNHEY and CDR2 SMNVEV (reference sequence). V was clipped by 4 bases and J by 8 bases, with 9 bases between them. The chain's CDR3 is CASSSDWDEQFF. In nucleotides, the CDR3 is TGTGCCAGCAGTTCCGACTGGGATGAGCAGTTCTTC.

The chain couples TRBV18 to TRBJ2-3; D is unresolved. CDR3 length equals 15 residues. From germline, CDR1 is KGHSH and CDR2 LQKENI. V was pared by 2 bases and J by 0 bases, with 9 bases between. The CDR3 DNA is TGTGCCAGCTCACCAACCCCCCCCAGCACAGATACGCAGTATTTT. Translation gives CASSPTPPSTDTQYF.

With respect to this clone: The same CDR3 also results from other DNA sequences found in this sample. The CDR3 here is CSVGLAGVEQFF. The CDR3 region has the DNA TGCAGCGTTGGCCTAGCGGGAGTTGAGCAGTTCTTC. V usage is TRBV29-1 and J usage is TRBJ2-1; 10 bases align to TRBD2. The CDR3 has 12 amino acids. Germline CDR1 reads SQVTM; CDR2 reads ANQGSEA. The junction had 3 bases not matched to a gene; V was cut back by 4 bases and J by 9 bases.

The V and J genes are TRBV7-6 and TRBJ2-5, with TRBD2 identical over 15 bases. CDR1 SGHVS and CDR2 FNYEAQ come from the germline V gene. The CDR3 length is 19 residues. V lost 0 bases, J lost 1 base, and 6 bases stayed unmatched. The CDR3 sequence is CASSLAGGLAGGPQETQYF. The CDR3 DNA is TGTGCCAGCAGCTTAGCGGGCGGACTAGCGGGAGGGCCCCAAGAGACCCAGTACTTC.

The V call is TRBV6-1, the J call TRBJ1-1, with D unclear. There are 16 residues in the CDR3. Germline CDR1 is MNHNS and CDR2 is SASEGT. V shed 4 bases and J shed 4 bases, with 19 bases lying between them. Here the CDR3 DNA reads TGTGCCAGCAGTGGCTACAGTACTACAGTAGGCACTGAAGCTTTCTTT. It is translated as CASSGYSTTVGTEAFF.

A note on this clone: Other DNA sequences in this sample translate to the same CDR3. CDR3 coding DNA: TGTGCCAGCAGTTTTCCGGGGGTGAACACTGAAGCTTTCTTT. Protein: CASSFPGVNTEAFF. This rearrangement joins TRBV28 to TRBJ1-1; D possibly corresponds to TRBD1 (5 bases). V dropped 3 bases and J dropped 0 bases, with 8 bases sitting between them. The germline CDR1 and CDR2 sequences are MDHEN and SYDVKM. The CDR3 length is 14 residues.

The chain employs TRBV7-2 and TRBJ2-3; TRBD2 agrees at 9 bases. The germline CDR1 and CDR2 sequences are SGHTA and FQGNSA. The CDR3 is made up of 15 amino acids. J gave up 6 bases and V 5 bases, and 9 bases lay outside the gene matches. In DNA form, the CDR3 reads TGTGCCAGCAGCCCGACTAGCGGCTCCTGGGATACGCAGTATTTT. Translation: CASSPTSGSWDTQYF.

This clone was recorded only once. CDR3 sequence reads: CASSMLGGLAEAFF. In DNA form, the CDR3 reads TGTGCCAGTAGTATGTTGGGGGGCTTGGCTGAAGCTTTCTTT. This chain links TRBV19 with TRBJ1-1, with D tentatively TRBD1 (6 bases). CDR3 length equals 14 residues. V lost 3 bases and J 6 bases, leaving 14 bases between the germline ends. From germline, CDR1 is LNHDA and CDR2 SQIVND (reference sequence).

The genes are TRBV10-3 and TRBJ2-3; D perhaps matches TRBD1 (7 bases). V shed 8 bases and J shed 4 bases, with 28 bases lying between them. The CDR3 is 18 residues long. The germline V gene has CDR1 ENHRY and CDR2 SYGVKD. CDR3 region: CAIQEISPETGTPDTQYF. CDR3 bases: TGTGCCATCCAAGAGATTTCACCGGAGACAGGGACTCCAGATACGCAGTATTTT.

The chain recombines TRBV5-5 with TRBJ2-7; D gene unclear. Trimming shortened V by 0 bases and J by 6 bases, and 13 bases separated the two germline ends. CDR1 is SGHKS, CDR2 YYEKEE, per germline (reference sequence). The CDR3 sequence is 14 residues long. CDR3 coding DNA: TGTGCCAGCAGCTTGGGGGGTCCCTTGGGCGAGCAGTACTTC. Its protein product is CASSLGGPLGEQYF.

The rearrangement links TRBV27 to TRBJ2-7; no definite D call. The CDR3 has 15 amino acids. Germline V gene sequence: CDR1 MNHEY, CDR2 SMNVEV (reference sequence). V lost 6 bases, J lost 0 bases, and 15 bases lay in between. The CDR3 bases are TGTGCCAGCAGACGCCCCGGACGGAGCTCCTACGAGCAGTACTTC. It encodes CASRRPGRSSYEQYF.

V and J are TRBV11-2 and TRBJ2-7, with D possibly TRBD2 on 6 matching bases. This CDR3 is 13 amino acids long. V dropped 8 bases and J dropped 1 base, with 12 bases sitting between them. CDR1 and CDR2 from the germline V gene are SGHAT and FQNNGV. The CDR3 protein is CASCGDRSYEQYF. CDR3 DNA: TGTGCCAGCTGCGGGGATAGGTCCTACGAGCAGTACTTC.

The V gene is TRBV7-9, the J gene TRBJ2-7; D may be TRBD2 (6 bases). Germline-derived CDR1 and CDR2 are SEHNR and FQNEAQ (reference sequence). Between the trimmed V and J ends, which lost 5 bases and 5 bases, there was a span of 19 bases. The CDR3 has 15 residues. The CDR3 bases are TGTGCCAGCAGCCCCCCGGGGGTTCAGTGGGACGAGCAGTACTTC. It encodes CASSPPGVQWDEQYF.

Details on this clone: Within the sample, other DNA sequences also encode this same CDR3. V gene TRBV7-9 combines with J gene TRBJ2-5; D possibly matches TRBD1 or TRBD2 (5 bases each). Trimming pared 1 base from V and 2 bases from J, leaving 11 bases between. This CDR3 contains 15 residues. The germline gives CDR1 SEHNR, CDR2 FQNEAQ (reference sequence). The CDR3 protein is CASSLVGGAQETQYF. DNA for the CDR3: TGTGCCAGCAGCTTAGTTGGGGGAGCACAAGAGACCCAGTACTTC.

The V gene is TRBV11-2, the J gene TRBJ1-1; D uncertain. The germline V gene encodes CDR1 SGHAT and CDR2 FQNNGV. Trimming cost V 6 bases and J 4 bases, with 9 bases left between them. The CDR3 runs 12 residues. CDR3 bases: TGTGCCAGCAGGACCGTTTTCACTGAAGCTTTCTTT. Encoded protein: CASRTVFTEAFF.

The chain recombines TRBV9 with TRBJ1-3, with D possibly being TRBD1 (6 bases). The CDR3 has 15 amino acids. V lost 4 bases, J lost 0 bases, and 11 bases lay in between. Germline V CDR1 and CDR2: SGDLS, YYNGEE. CDR3 region: CASSPWTVSGNTIYF. In DNA, the CDR3 is TGTGCCAGCAGCCCCTGGACAGTCTCTGGAAACACCATATATTTT.

This rearrangement joins TRBV19 to TRBJ2-2; D tentatively reads TRBD1 or TRBD2 (6 bases each). Trimming left V 3 bases short and J 6 bases short, with 11 bases between. CDR3 length equals 14 residues. Germline V gene data show CDR1 as LNHDA and CDR2 as SQIVND (reference sequence). CDR3 loop: CASSITRGPGELFF. CDR3 DNA: TGTGCCAGTAGTATTACCCGGGGGCCCGGGGAGCTGTTTTTT.

V and J are TRBV7-9 and TRBJ2-7; the D gene could be TRBD1 or TRBD2 (5 bases each). The V and J ends lost 3 bases and 5 bases respectively, with 11 bases between them. CDR3 length: 13 residues. CDR1 is SEHNR, CDR2 FQNEAQ, per germline (reference sequence). Written as DNA, the CDR3 is TGTGCCAGCAGCTTGGGACCGATCAACGAGCAGTACTTC. It codes for CASSLGPINEQYF.

The chain has TRBV7-8 and TRBJ2-6, with 8 positions matching TRBD1. Losses at the gene ends were 5 bases for V and 0 bases for J; bases not matched to a gene: 9. The CDR3 runs 18 residues. From germline, CDR1 is SGHVS and CDR2 FQNEAQ. The CDR3 region has the DNA TGTGCCAGCAGCATACCGGGACAGGAACACTCTGGGGCCAACGTCCTGACTTTC. It encodes CASSIPGQEHSGANVLTF. Based on the CDR3 plus reference TRBV7-8 and TRBJ2-6, the full variable domain is GAGVSQSPRYKVAKRGQDVALRCDPISGHVSLFWYQQALGQGPEFLTYFQNEAQLDKSGLPSDRFFAERPEGSVSTLKIQRTQQEDSAVYLCASSIPGQEHSGANVLTFGAGSRLTVL.

The V and J genes are TRBV28 and TRBJ2-4, with D possibly called TRBD1 or TRBD2 (5 bases each). V shed 3 bases and J shed 8 bases, with 11 bases lying between them. Germline V CDR1 and CDR2: MDHEN, SYDVKM. This CDR3 has 13 amino acids. The CDR3 spells CASSFRRGDIQYF. In DNA form, the CDR3 reads TGTGCCAGCAGTTTCCGAAGGGGAGACATTCAGTACTTC.

This chain uses TRBV29-1 with TRBJ2-7; TRBD1 matches 9 bases. Per the germline V gene, CDR1 is SQVTM and CDR2 is ANQGSEA. The V gene end was trimmed by 0 bases and the J gene end by 3 bases; junction bases not matched to a gene: 6. CDR3 size: 15 residues. In DNA form, the CDR3 reads TGCAGCGTTGAAGATCAAAGGACAGGGGTCTACGAGCAGTACTTC. It specifies CSVEDQRTGVYEQYF.

The J gene is TRBJ2-6, the V gene TRBV4-3, with no clear D. The V end lost 0 bases, the J end lost 1 base, and 10 bases lay between the germline ends. CDR3 length equals 17 residues. CDR1 LGHNA and CDR2 YSLEER come from the germline V gene. The CDR3 bases are TGCGCCAGCAGCCAAGATGGTTCACCTTCTGGGGCCAACGTCCTGACTTTC. This encodes CASSQDGSPSGANVLTF.

This clone has at least ten counts. The chain combines TRBV15 with TRBJ2-2; weak D call: TRBD1 (6 bases). CDR3 size: 18 residues. The V gene lost 7 bases and the J gene lost 2 bases, with 23 bases spanning the gap. CDR1 LNHNV and CDR2 YYDKDF come from the germline V gene (reference sequence). CDR3 bases: TGTGCCACCAAGGCTGGGGGCAGCGCCCAAGAAAACACCGGGGAGCTGTTTTTT. Translating it yields CATKAGGSAQENTGELFF.

The chain links TRBV21-1 to TRBJ2-7; no check of the table's D call, TRBD1, against the DNA was made. TRBV21-1 is an annotated pseudogene. The CDR3 covers 15 residues. CDR3 amino acids: CASSIRQALLREQYF. CDR3 DNA: TGTGCCAGCAGCATTCGACAGGCGCTTTTGAGGGAGCAGTACTTC.

This clone appeared a few times. The chain recombines TRBV6-5 with TRBJ1-5, with D unresolved. The V end was cut by 4 bases, the J end by 4 bases, with 8 bases between. The CDR3 totals 13 residues. CDR1 and CDR2 (germline): MNHEY, SVGAGI. CDR3 protein: CASSWGVNQPQHF. CDR3 sequence (DNA): TGTGCCAGCAGTTGGGGAGTTAATCAGCCCCAGCATTTT.

The chain has TRBV28 and TRBJ1-1; 9 positions agree with TRBD1. The germline V gene encodes CDR1 MDHEN and CDR2 SYDVKM. This CDR3 has 15 residues. The junction had 10 bases not matched to a gene; V was cut back by 7 bases and J by 4 bases. DNA for the CDR3: TGTGCCAGCACTTCCGGGACAGGGTGGTTCACTGAAGCTTTCTTT. This translates into CASTSGTGWFTEAFF.

This chain uses TRBV10-2 with TRBJ2-5, with 11 nucleotides matching TRBD2. J gave up 13 bases and V 2 bases, and 6 bases lay outside the gene matches. The CDR3 extends over 13 amino acids. CDR1 and CDR2 from the germline V gene are WSHSY and SAAADI. This CDR3 reads CASSEGLAGARYF. CDR3 bases: TGCGCCAGCAGTGAGGGACTAGCGGGCGCCAGGTACTTC.

This rearrangement joins TRBV11-2 to TRBJ2-3; D gene ambiguous. The CDR3 totals 15 residues. Trimming cost V 1 base and J 3 bases, with 11 bases left between them. CDR1 and CDR2 (germline): SGHAT, FQNNGV. The CDR3 bases are TGTGCCAGCAGCTTAGCAGTATCTGGAACAGATACGCAGTATTTT. Protein sequence: CASSLAVSGTDTQYF.